What follows are 18 T cell receptor beta chains derived from one specimen sequenced in a study of blood T cell repertoires in COVID-19. Data came from immunoSEQ multiplex PCR; TCRdb stores just in-frame clones and leaves some out. The data show about 160,000 clones, 84% seen once. Input material: peripheral blood. The receptors were gathered from a man in his 70s with acute or convalescent COVID-19.

The gene calls are TRBV28 and TRBJ1-5; D remains unclear. The CDR3 totals 14 residues. Trimming took off 2 bases at V and 7 bases at J, with 12 bases between the two ends. Germline V gene lookup returns CDR1 MDHEN and CDR2 SYDVKM. CDR3 DNA sequence: TGTGCCAGCAGTTTAGAAGCAGGTGGACAGCCCCAGCATTTT. It translates to CASSLEAGGQPQHF.

The rearrangement links TRBV5-1 to TRBJ2-1, with 10 positions matching TRBD1. The CDR3 totals 15 residues. V gave up 4 bases and J gave up 3 bases; unmatched junction bases: 4. CDR1 SGHRS and CDR2 YFSETQ come from the germline V gene. The chain's CDR3 is CASSAGQGFYNEQFF. The CDR3 DNA reads TGCGCCAGCAGCGCGGGACAGGGGTTCTACAATGAGCAGTTCTTC.

The rearrangement joins TRBV5-1 to TRBJ1-4, with 7 bases identical to TRBD1. The CDR3 has 13 amino acids. In germline, CDR1 is SGHRS, CDR2 YFSETQ. The V and J ends lost 4 bases and 6 bases, in that order; junction bases with no gene match: 3. The CDR3, as DNA: TGCGCCAGCAGCCTAGGGACAGATGAAAAACTGTTTTTT. This codes for CASSLGTDEKLFF.

The V call is TRBV28, the J call TRBJ2-7; TRBD1 aligns across 9 bases. Germline V lookup: CDR1 MDHEN, CDR2 SYDVKM. CDR3 length equals 15 residues. The junction had 11 bases not matched to a gene; V was cut back by 4 bases and J by 7 bases. The CDR3 protein is CASSSDHTGGYEQYF. As DNA, the CDR3 is TGTGCCAGCAGTTCAGATCACACAGGGGGCTATGAGCAGTACTTC.

This clone has a single count. The V call is TRBV28, the J call TRBJ1-5; no firm D call. Germline values: CDR1 MDHEN, CDR2 SYDVKM. The CDR3 totals 12 residues. V was trimmed by 6 bases and J by 8 bases, leaving 11 bases between them. Here the CDR3 reads CASRQTLEPQHF. DNA for the CDR3: TGTGCCAGCAGACAGACCTTGGAGCCCCAGCATTTT.

The chain joins TRBV28 to TRBJ2-7, with 7 bases aligning to TRBD2. This CDR3 comprises 15 residues. Germline V gene lookup returns CDR1 MDHEN and CDR2 SYDVKM. The trim removed 6 bases at V and 6 bases at J, leaving 14 bases unmatched. Here the CDR3 reads CASSSQPQWTSEQYF. The CDR3 nucleotides are TGTGCCAGCAGCTCACAACCCCAGTGGACTAGCGAGCAGTACTTC.

This chain joins TRBV28 and TRBJ2-7; tentative D call: TRBD1 (6 bases). The germline gives CDR1 MDHEN, CDR2 SYDVKM. The CDR3 is 14 residues long. Trimming left V 6 bases short and J 2 bases short, with 14 bases between. CDR3 sequence (DNA): TGTGCCAGCAGGGGGACACCCGCCCCCTACGAGCAGTACTTC. This translates into CASRGTPAPYEQYF.

The V call is TRBV18, the J call TRBJ1-4; D unresolved. V dropped 2 bases and J dropped 5 bases, with 12 bases sitting between them. The CDR3 contains 15 residues. The V gene's germline CDR1 is KGHSH and CDR2 LQKENI. The CDR3 sequence is CASSPAGIENEKLFF. DNA for the CDR3: TGTGCCAGCTCACCAGCCGGGATTGAAAATGAAAAACTGTTTTTT. Drawing the rest from reference TRBV18 and TRBJ1-4, the complete variable domain is NAGVMQNPRHLVRRRGQEARLRCSPMKGHSHVYWYRQLPEEGLKFMVYLQKENIIDESGMPKERFSAEFPKEGPSILRIQQVVRGDSAAYFCASSPAGIENEKLFFGSGTQLSVL.

This clone was seen a single time. The rearrangement uses TRBV2 and TRBJ2-2, with D perhaps TRBD1 (5 bases). The germline gives CDR1 SNHLY, CDR2 FYNNEI. The CDR3 contains 12 residues. The germline V and J ends were trimmed by 2 bases and 11 bases, with 9 bases remaining between them. In DNA, the CDR3 is TGTGCCAGCAGTGAAACAGGTGCAGAGCTGTTTTTT. Amino acid sequence: CASSETGAELFF.

This chain links TRBV4-1 with TRBJ2-5; 7 bases are a match to TRBD1. The CDR3 runs 15 residues. The J segment lost 2 bases and the V segment lost 4 bases, leaving 7 bases of the junction unmatched. Germline CDR1 reads MGHRA; CDR2 reads YSYEKL. CDR3 protein: CASSRTRDRQETQYF. The CDR3 nucleotides read TGCGCCAGCAGCCGCACGAGGGACAGACAAGAGACCCAGTACTTC.

The chain joins TRBV7-2 to TRBJ2-1; 9 bases fit TRBD2. The CDR3 contains 16 residues. The germline gives CDR1 SGHTA, CDR2 FQGNSA. J lost 6 bases, V lost 2 bases, and 8 bases had no gene match. The CDR3 bases are TGTGCCAGCAGCTTACGCGCGGGAGGGACGCGCAATGAGCAGTTCTTC. Its translation is CASSLRAGGTRNEQFF.

The J gene is TRBJ1-1, the V gene TRBV18; 9 nucleotides align to TRBD1. The CDR3 extends over 18 amino acids. In germline, CDR1 is KGHSH, CDR2 LQKENI. V was clipped by 5 bases and J by 8 bases; unmatched bases: 21. CDR3 coding DNA: TGTGCCAGCTCAGAGGGCGCTAGGGACAGGGCCCCACGAGGGGAAGCTTTCTTT. It translates to CASSEGARDRAPRGEAFF.

On this clone: A read error may produce the germline difference seen at one junction end. J is TRBJ2-7 and V is TRBV3-1 (or the pseudogene TRBV3-2), with D possibly TRBD2 on 7 matching bases. Germline assignment: CDR1 LGHDT and CDR2 YNNKEL (reference sequence). This CDR3 spans 16 amino acids. CDR3: CASSQDMRGRSHEQYF. DNA of the CDR3: TGTGCCAGCAGCCAAGATATGCGGGGGCGCTCCCACGAGCAGTACTTC.

This chain joins TRBV28 and TRBJ1-1, with D unclear. Germline V CDR1 and CDR2: MDHEN, SYDVKM. CDR3 size: 13 residues. Trimming pared 6 bases from V and 10 bases from J, leaving 18 bases between. The CDR3 sequence: CASSRGLGWRAFF. The CDR3 DNA reads as TGTGCCAGCAGCCGTGGACTGGGCTGGCGAGCTTTCTTT.

CDR3 bases: TGCGCCGGATCACTAGATGGCACAGATACGCAGTATTTT. Encoded protein: CAGSLDGTDTQYF. The chain combines TRBV5-1 with TRBJ2-3; TRBD2 is a possible D gene (5 bases). The V gene lost 10 bases and the J gene lost 1 base, with 13 bases spanning the gap. Germline-derived CDR1 and CDR2 are SGHRS and YFSETQ. The CDR3 length is 13 residues.

The CDR3 here is CASSFRGNYGYTF. CDR3 nucleotides: TGTGCCAGCAGTTTTAGGGGGAACTATGGCTACACCTTC. The chain links TRBV12-3 or TRBV12-4 to TRBJ1-2; perhaps TRBD1 as D (6 bases). Trimming stripped 3 bases from V and 2 bases from J, with 7 bases between. The CDR3 covers 13 residues.

This clone was seen a handful of times. The rearrangement joins TRBV6-6 to TRBJ1-2; weak D call: TRBD1 (6 bases). The CDR3 sequence is 17 residues long. CDR1 and CDR2 from the germline V gene are MNHNY and SVGAGI (reference sequence). V was pared by 5 bases and J by 0 bases, with 19 bases between. The CDR3 spells CASSLREGDRANYGYTF. The DNA of the CDR3 is TGTGCCAGCAGTCTTCGAGAGGGGGATAGAGCTAACTATGGCTACACCTTC.

This clone occurred many times. DNA of the CDR3: TGTGCCAGCAGCCTAGCGGGGGGGCTCGATGAGCAGTTCTTC. Its translation: CASSLAGGLDEQFF. The chain couples TRBV7-3 to TRBJ2-1; TRBD2 matches at 12 bases. V dropped 5 bases and J dropped 8; count of bases not matched to a gene: 4. The CDR3 sequence is 14 residues long. CDR1 is SGHTA, CDR2 FQGTGA, per germline.